A single sample gave rise to the 4 T cell receptor beta chains below, sequenced in a study of T cell responses to AZD1222 COVID-19 vaccine. The repertoire was sequenced with immunoSEQ multiplex PCR; TCRdb's copy has only in-frame clones and lacks some. The sample has nearly 95,000 clones; 90% are singletons. The sample in question was peripheral blood, obtained on day 0 of AZD1222 vaccination. The receptor set was obtained from an adult in good health.

This clone was observed once. This sequence joins TRBV10-1 and TRBJ1-5; D unresolved. This CDR3 is built from 15 residues. Per germline, CDR1 WNHNN and CDR2 SYGVQD (reference sequence). Trimming cost V 5 bases and J 0 bases, with 11 bases left between them. The CDR3 region has the DNA TGCGCCAGCAGTCTGCCGAAATATAGCAATCAGCCCCAGCATTTT. Its protein is CASSLPKYSNQPQHF.

V usage is TRBV28 and J usage is TRBJ2-7, with 9 bases matching TRBD1. CDR3 length equals 13 residues. Germline CDR1 reads MDHEN; CDR2 reads SYDVKM. V lost 3 bases to trimming and J lost 4 bases; unmatched junction nucleotides: 1. CDR3 sequence (DNA): TGTGCCAGCAGTTTGGACAGGGGTTACGAGCAGTACTTC. It codes for CASSLDRGYEQYF.

The CDR3 is CASSLDSYSNQPQHF. CDR3 in DNA: TGCGCCAGCAGCTTGGACAGCTATAGCAATCAGCCCCAGCATTTT. The chain carries TRBV5-1 and TRBJ1-5; D call uncertain. V lost 0 bases to trimming and J lost 0 bases, with 7 bases between them. This CDR3 is 15 amino acids long. Germline CDR1 and CDR2: SGHRS and YFSETQ.

V is TRBV7-9 and J is TRBJ2-1; D is perhaps TRBD1 or TRBD2 (5 bases each). Trimming stripped 0 bases from V and 5 bases from J, with 8 bases between. The CDR3 runs to 14 residues. CDR1 is SEHNR, CDR2 FQNEAQ, per germline (reference sequence). This CDR3 reads CASSLAGTDNEQFF. CDR3 nucleotide sequence: TGTGCCAGCAGCTTAGCAGGGACCGACAATGAGCAGTTCTTC. Full variable domain (rest looked up from reference TRBV7-9 and TRBJ2-1): DTGVSQNPRHKITKRGQNVTFRCDPISEHNRLYWYRQTLGQGPEFLTYFQNEAQLEKSRLLSDRFSAERPKGSFSTLEIQRTEQGDSAMYLCASSLAGTDNEQFFGPGTRLTVL.